This is a list of T cell receptor beta chains from one sample in a study of T cell responses to AZD1222 COVID-19 vaccine. Assay: immunoSEQ multiplex PCR; the TCRdb copy retains only in-frame clones and omits some. The sample carries 150,000 to 200,000 clones, about 92% recorded once. This sample comprised peripheral blood, obtained on day 0 of AZD1222 vaccination. Every receptor here comes from an adult in good health. Both conserved end residues are part of each CDR3. D genes are given only for firm matches. Clone size, where shown, is once, few, many, or a class for clones that have expanded.

>-|-|15|TRBJ1-3|TRBV2
CASSEGVLSGNTIYF
TGTGCCAGCAGTGAGGGGGTGCTCTCTGGAAACACCATATATTTT
>-|once|14|TRBJ2-2|TRBV7-7
CASRRAGNTGELFF
TGTGCCAGCAGACGGGCCGGGAACACCGGGGAGCTGTTTTTT
>TRBD1|-|17|TRBJ2-2|TRBV7-6
CASSSLSLTGAPVELFF
TGTGCCAGCAGCTCCCTCAGTTTGACAGGGGCCCCGGTGGAGCTGTTTTTT
>-|-|17|TRBJ1-4|TRBV2
CASSDGDISAQGEKLFF
TGTGCCAGCAGTGATGGGGACATCTCCGCCCAAGGCGAAAAACTGTTTTTT
>TRBD1|few|15|TRBJ1-5|TRBV4-2
CASSQAGQANQPQHF
TGTGCCAGCAGCCAAGCGGGACAGGCCAATCAGCCCCAGCATTTT
>TRBD2|-|17|TRBJ2-1|TRBV11-2
CASSSRLAGELGNEQFF
TGTGCCAGCAGCTCGAGACTAGCGGGAGAGCTAGGCAATGAGCAGTTCTTC
>-|-|15|TRBJ1-1|TRBV6-2/TRBV6-3
CASSGHSGRIAEAFF
TGTGCCAGCAGCGGCCATTCGGGGCGCATCGCTGAAGCTTTCTTT
>-|-|13|TRBJ1-3|TRBV28
CASSTDRGNTIYF
TGTGCCAGCAGCACGGACAGAGGAAACACCATATATTTT
>-|-|13|TRBJ1-2|TRBV7-2
CASSAGTQYGYTF
TGTGCCAGCAGCGCCGGGACCCAATATGGCTACACCTTC
>TRBD1|few|16|TRBJ1-2|TRBV6-5
CASSYSTLGQGNGYTF
TGTGCCAGCAGTTACTCGACTTTGGGACAGGGGAATGGCTACACCTTC
>TRBD1|-|17|TRBJ1-5|TRBV27
CASSLYPTGGGNQPQHF
TGTGCCAGCAGTTTATACCCCACAGGGGGCGGCAATCAGCCCCAGCATTTT
>-|-|14|TRBJ1-2|TRBV28
CASSLYVKDYGYTF
TGTGCCAGCAGTTTATATGTAAAGGACTATGGCTACACCTTC
>-|once|15|TRBJ1-5|TRBV30
CAWRHSGLQNQPQHF
TGTGCCTGGAGACACTCGGGACTCCAAAATCAGCCCCAGCATTTT
>-|-|16|TRBJ1-4|TRBV7-6
CASSRGLPAANEKLFF
TGTGCCAGCAGCCGGGGTCTTCCGGCGGCTAATGAAAAACTGTTTTTT
>TRBD2|once|12|TRBJ2-1|TRBV12-3/TRBV12-4
CASRLAGEEQFF
TGTGCCAGCAGACTAGCGGGAGAAGAGCAGTTCTTC
>TRBD1|-|16|TRBJ1-5|TRBV7-2
CASSLEGRGNNQPQHF
TGTGCCAGCAGCTTAGAAGGCAGGGGGAATAATCAGCCCCAGCATTTT
>-|once|15|TRBJ1-6|TRBV18
CASSPTGQQNSPLHF
TGTGCCAGCTCACCGACAGGACAGCAAAATTCACCCCTCCACTTT
>-|-|18|TRBJ1-4|TRBV4-1
CASSQEIRGPPTNEKLFF
TGCGCCAGCAGCCAAGAAATTCGTGGCCCTCCAACTAATGAAAAACTGTTTTTT
>-|once|15|TRBJ1-2|TRBV5-1
CASSLGQGAGYGYTF
TGCGCCAGCAGCCTGGGGCAGGGCGCTGGCTATGGCTACACCTTC
>TRBD1|-|16|TRBJ1-3|TRBV6-5
CASSYSGGGRGNTIYF
TGTGCCAGCAGTTACTCCGGAGGGGGCCGTGGAAACACCATATATTTT
>TRBD1|-|16|TRBJ1-5|TRBV7-8
CASSSSRTGRVQPQHF
TGTGCCAGCAGCTCAAGCCGGACAGGGAGAGTTCAGCCCCAGCATTTT
>-|-|11|TRBJ2-2|TRBV30
CAWSPRGELFF
TGTGCCTGGAGCCCACGCGGGGAGCTGTTTTTT
>-|-|17|TRBJ2-1|TRBV14
CASSYGFYRGTYNEQFF
TGTGCCAGCAGCTACGGGTTCTATCGGGGAACCTACAATGAGCAGTTCTTC
>TRBD1|-|15|TRBJ2-5|TRBV5-1
CASSSFPGQGETQYF
TGCGCCAGCAGCTCCTTTCCGGGACAGGGAGAGACCCAGTACTTC
>-|-|15|TRBJ1-5|TRBV19
CASRVVGGGNQPQHF
TGTGCCAGTAGAGTCGTGGGGGGGGGCAATCAGCCCCAGCATTTT
>-|-|12|TRBJ1-1|TRBV4-1
CASSKVNTEAFF
TGCGCCAGCAGCAAGGTGAACACTGAAGCTTTCTTT
>-|-|13|TRBJ1-4|TRBV6-5
CASTRSANEKLFF
TGTGCTAGTACCCGGTCGGCTAATGAAAAACTGTTTTTT
>-|-|12|TRBJ2-6|TRBV6-6
CAARSGANVLTF
TGTGCGGCTCGGTCTGGGGCCAACGTCCTGACTTTC
>-|-|13|TRBJ1-2|TRBV28
CASSLVGDYGYTF
TGTGCCAGCAGTTTGGTAGGAGACTATGGCTACACCTTC
>-|-|12|TRBJ1-3|TRBV7-9
CASSLGGNTIYF
TGTGCCAGCAGCTTAGGAGGAAACACCATATATTTT
>-|-|16|TRBJ2-1|TRBV18
CASSPPSGIFYNEQFF
TGTGCCAGCTCACCACCGTCAGGGATCTTCTACAATGAGCAGTTCTTC